There are many counts of the clone carrying this T cell receptor beta chain. These data come from a study of T cells in Graves' hyperthyroidism and ophthalmopathy. Amplification targeted TCR beta CDR3 regions from RNA transcripts. HTBI primers were the set used in a first-round RT-PCR of the TCR CDR3. Via MiXCR, TCRdb re-called the multiplex PCR reads, giving one row per CDR3 protein. The sample records 300,000 to 350,000 distinct CDR3 sequences, roughly 20% being singletons. The CDR3 is 15 amino acids. The germline gives CDR1 SGHVS, CDR2 FQNEAQ. J gave up 2 bases and V 4 bases, and 6 bases lay outside the gene matches.

This receptor was obtained from a woman in her forties or fifties with Graves' hyperthyroidism. This chain connects TRBV7-8 to TRBJ1-1; 8 bases align to TRBD1. Sequenced input: blood. As DNA, the CDR3 is TGTGCCAGCAGCTGGACAGACAGGGGAAACACTGAAGCTTTCTTT. Its protein product is CASSWTDRGNTEAFF.